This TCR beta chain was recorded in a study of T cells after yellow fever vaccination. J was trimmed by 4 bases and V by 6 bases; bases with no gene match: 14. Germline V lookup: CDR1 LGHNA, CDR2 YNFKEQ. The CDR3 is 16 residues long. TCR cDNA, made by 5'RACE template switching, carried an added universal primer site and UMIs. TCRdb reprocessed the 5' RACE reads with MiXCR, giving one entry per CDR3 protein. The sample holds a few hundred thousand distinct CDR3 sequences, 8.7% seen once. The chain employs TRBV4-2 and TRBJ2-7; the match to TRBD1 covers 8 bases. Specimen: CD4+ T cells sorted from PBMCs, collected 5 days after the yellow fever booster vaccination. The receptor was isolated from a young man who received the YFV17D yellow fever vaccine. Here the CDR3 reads CASSQQWQDRVYEQYF. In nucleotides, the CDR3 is TGTGCCAGCAGTCAACAGTGGCAGGACAGGGTGTACGAGCAGTACTTC.